These T cell receptor beta chains were read from a single sample in a study of monozygotic twins with cystic fibrosis. Produced via immunoSEQ multiplex PCR; TCRdb's table is partial and in-frame only. The data contain roughly 4,600 clones, 95% to 98% of them singletons. Sequenced sample: blood. The receptors shown here come from a boy aged 2 to 10 with cystic fibrosis. Both conserved end residues are part of each CDR3. The D gene is left open where the match is weak. Not every row has a clone size; where given, it reads once, few, many or a size class.

j_gene: TRBJ1-5; abundance: -; v_gene: TRBV6-5; d_gene: -; len: 15; CDR3nt: TGTGCCAGCAGCCGAGGACAGACCTACAATCAGCCCCAGCATTTT; CDR3aa: CASSRGQTYNQPQHF
j_gene: TRBJ2-3; abundance: -; v_gene: TRBV11-2; d_gene: TRBD2; len: 15; CDR3nt: TGTGCCAGCAGTTTTCTAGCGGGGGGGCCAGATACGCAGTATTTT; CDR3aa: CASSFLAGGPDTQYF
j_gene: TRBJ1-5; abundance: -; v_gene: TRBV5-4; d_gene: -; len: 18; CDR3nt: TGTGCCAGCAGACCCCTAAACCGGGGGGAGGGAAATCGTCAGCCCCAGCATTTT; CDR3aa: CASRPLNRGEGNRQPQHF
j_gene: TRBJ2-7; abundance: -; v_gene: TRBV7-2; d_gene: -; len: 14; CDR3nt: TGTGCCAGCGGCCTCGTTCGTTCGACCTACGAGCAGTACTTC; CDR3aa: CASGLVRSTYEQYF
j_gene: TRBJ2-5; abundance: -; v_gene: TRBV18; d_gene: -; len: 14; CDR3nt: TGTGCCAGCTCACCAGCGGGGGCGGAAGAGACCCAGTACTTC; CDR3aa: CASSPAGAEETQYF
j_gene: TRBJ1-1; abundance: -; v_gene: TRBV6-1; d_gene: -; len: 12; CDR3nt: TGTGCCAGCAGGCCGTGGGGCGGTGAAGCTTTCTTT; CDR3aa: CASRPWGGEAFF
j_gene: TRBJ1-2; abundance: -; v_gene: TRBV29-1; d_gene: TRBD1; len: 15; CDR3nt: TGCAGCGTTGCCTCATACGCGACAGGGGGCTATGGCTACACCTTC; CDR3aa: CSVASYATGGYGYTF
j_gene: TRBJ2-3; abundance: -; v_gene: TRBV30; d_gene: -; len: 18; CDR3nt: TGTGCCTGGAGTGTGGGGCGGGGCCTTCCCCAGGGCACAGATACGCAGTATTTT; CDR3aa: CAWSVGRGLPQGTDTQYF
j_gene: TRBJ1-1; abundance: -; v_gene: TRBV7-9; d_gene: -; len: 11; CDR3nt: TGTGCCAGCAGTTACAGCGACGAAGCTTTCTTT; CDR3aa: CASSYSDEAFF
j_gene: TRBJ2-5; abundance: once; v_gene: TRBV18; d_gene: -; len: 17; CDR3nt: TGTGCCAGCTCACCGGAGGGAACTACCAACTTTCGGGAGACCCAGTACTTC; CDR3aa: CASSPEGTTNFRETQYF
j_gene: TRBJ1-6; abundance: -; v_gene: TRBV11-2; d_gene: -; len: 13; CDR3nt: TGTGCCAGCAGCTTGGTAGGTGGCTCACCCCTCCACTTT; CDR3aa: CASSLVGGSPLHF
j_gene: TRBJ2-3; abundance: -; v_gene: TRBV7-9; d_gene: -; len: 16; CDR3nt: TGTGCCAGCAGCCACGGCCGAGGGGTGGGAACAGATACGCAGTATTTT; CDR3aa: CASSHGRGVGTDTQYF
j_gene: TRBJ2-7; abundance: -; v_gene: TRBV5-6; d_gene: -; len: 12; CDR3nt: TGTGCCAGCAGCCGGGACTTTTACGAGCAGTACTTC; CDR3aa: CASSRDFYEQYF
j_gene: TRBJ1-1; abundance: -; v_gene: TRBV4-3; d_gene: -; len: 15; CDR3nt: TGCGCCAGCAGCCAAGAAGGAGCAGCGAACACTGAAGCTTTCTTT; CDR3aa: CASSQEGAANTEAFF
j_gene: TRBJ1-2; abundance: -; v_gene: TRBV7-9; d_gene: TRBD1; len: 14; CDR3nt: TGTGCCAGCAGCTTCACAGGGGGGGACTATGGCTACACCTTC; CDR3aa: CASSFTGGDYGYTF
j_gene: TRBJ1-1; abundance: -; v_gene: TRBV6-1; d_gene: -; len: 13; CDR3nt: TGTGCCAGCAGTGAGAACCTGAACACTGAAGCTTTCTTT; CDR3aa: CASSENLNTEAFF
j_gene: TRBJ1-2; abundance: -; v_gene: TRBV7-9; d_gene: -; len: 12; CDR3nt: TGTGCCAGCAGCTTAAGGGCCTATGGCTACACCTTC; CDR3aa: CASSLRAYGYTF
j_gene: TRBJ2-3; abundance: -; v_gene: TRBV5-3; d_gene: -; len: 16; CDR3nt: TGTGCCAGAAGCTTGGGGATGGGGGGCCGCACAGATACGCAGTATTTT; CDR3aa: CARSLGMGGRTDTQYF
j_gene: TRBJ1-4; abundance: -; v_gene: TRBV7-9; d_gene: TRBD1; len: 15; CDR3nt: TGTGCCAGCAGTTACTCGACAGGGGGAGATGAAAAACTGTTTTTT; CDR3aa: CASSYSTGGDEKLFF
j_gene: TRBJ2-6; abundance: -; v_gene: TRBV2; d_gene: TRBD1; len: 16; CDR3nt: TGTGCCAGCAGTGAAGGGCAGGGGGCTGGGGCCAACGTCCTGACTTTC; CDR3aa: CASSEGQGAGANVLTF
j_gene: TRBJ1-5; abundance: -; v_gene: TRBV7-8; d_gene: -; len: 14; CDR3nt: TGTGCCAGCAGCTTAGGGGTGTGGAATCAGCCCCAGCATTTT; CDR3aa: CASSLGVWNQPQHF
j_gene: TRBJ1-1; abundance: -; v_gene: TRBV7-2; d_gene: -; len: 13; CDR3nt: TGTGCCAGCAGCCAGCCGGGGAGGGGTGAAGCTTTCTTT; CDR3aa: CASSQPGRGEAFF
j_gene: TRBJ2-5; abundance: -; v_gene: TRBV12-5; d_gene: -; len: 13; CDR3nt: TGTGCTAGTGGTTTTGCTGAGGGTCAGACCCAATACTTC; CDR3aa: CASGFAEGQTQYF
j_gene: TRBJ1-6; abundance: -; v_gene: TRBV4-1; d_gene: -; len: 16; CDR3nt: TGCGCCAGCAGCCTAGCCAGTGGCAGCAATAATTCACCCCTCCACTTT; CDR3aa: CASSLASGSNNSPLHF
j_gene: TRBJ1-1; abundance: few; v_gene: TRBV20-1; d_gene: -; len: 11; CDR3nt: TGCAGTCTACTTAGACAGGACGAAGCTTTCTTT; CDR3aa: CSLLRQDEAFF
j_gene: TRBJ1-2; abundance: -; v_gene: TRBV9; d_gene: -; len: 14; CDR3nt: TGTGCCAGCAGCGTAGCTGGGGAAAACTATGGCTACACCTTC; CDR3aa: CASSVAGENYGYTF
j_gene: TRBJ2-6; abundance: -; v_gene: TRBV29-1; d_gene: -; len: 16; CDR3nt: TGCAGCGTCATCAACTCGACTAGGGCTGGGGCCAACGTCCTGACTTTC; CDR3aa: CSVINSTRAGANVLTF
j_gene: TRBJ1-5; abundance: -; v_gene: TRBV7-2; d_gene: -; len: 15; CDR3nt: TGTGCCAGCAGCTTAGCGGCAGGGATTAATCAGCCCCAGCATTTT; CDR3aa: CASSLAAGINQPQHF
j_gene: TRBJ2-5; abundance: -; v_gene: TRBV6-6; d_gene: -; len: 16; CDR3nt: TGTGCCAGCAGTTATTCGCGGGCAGGGAGGGGGGAGACCCAGTACTTC; CDR3aa: CASSYSRAGRGETQYF
j_gene: TRBJ1-1; abundance: -; v_gene: TRBV6-6; d_gene: TRBD1; len: 14; CDR3nt: TGTGCCGCCGGCACAGGGGCGCTGGGCACTGAAGCTTTCTTT; CDR3aa: CAAGTGALGTEAFF
j_gene: TRBJ1-5; abundance: -; v_gene: TRBV19; d_gene: -; len: 13; CDR3nt: TGTGCCAGTACCATCGGGGGTTATCAGCCCCAGCATTTT; CDR3aa: CASTIGGYQPQHF